This T cell receptor beta chain was identified in a study of T-cell memory formation after mild COVID-19. For this clonotype: What it recognizes is unknown.

CDR3 size: 15 residues. The junction had 6 bases not matched to a gene; V was cut back by 4 bases and J by 3 bases. The V gene's germline CDR1 is LNHNV and CDR2 YYDKDF (reference sequence). The 5'RACE method, run with constant-segment primers, produced TCR alpha and TCR beta cDNA libraries (carrying sample barcodes and UMIs). TCRdb itself ran the 5' RACE reads through MiXCR, one entry per CDR3 protein. The profile covers fewer than 650,000 distinct CDR3 sequences, with roughly 21% appearing a single time and around 7.7% taken by the ten largest. Study results and limitations: Among clones contracting day 15 to 85, CD4/CD8 was balanced, whereas later expanders leaned CD4+. Memory cells collected pre-infection included some clones that later responded, suggesting cross-reactive memory joined. Contracting CD4+ clones lay largely in CM and EM, with CD8+ ones residing in EMRA.

What was sequenced was PBMCs or a T cell subset sorted from them (not recorded which). This TCR derives from an adult woman who had mild COVID-19 (a few samples of this study predate the infection). Cell type and time point are not known. The chain employs TRBV15 and TRBJ2-7; 10 bases fit TRBD1. This chain's CDR3 is CATSTDRGLGYEQYF. CDR3 nucleotides: TGTGCCACCAGCACCGACAGGGGGCTAGGCTACGAGCAGTACTTC.